The rows below give T cell receptor beta chains drawn from one sample of a study of blood T cell repertoires in COVID-19. Libraries were prepared by immunoSEQ multiplex PCR; TCRdb keeps only in-frame clonotypes and omits some of them. The data hold around 150,000 clones, with over 70% observed a single time. Sequenced input: peripheral blood. These receptors were taken from a man in his sixties or seventies with acute or convalescent COVID-19. Both conserved end residues are part of each CDR3. Fields, in order: J gene, V gene, clone size, D gene, CDR3 protein, CDR3 DNA. A D gene is named only where the DNA matches it firmly. Some rows mark clone size as missing; the rest say once, few, many or name a class of expanded clone.

j_gene: TRBJ2-5
v_gene: TRBV12-5
abundance: NA
d_gene: TRBD2
CDR3aa: CASRALAGGRQETQYF
CDR3nt: TGTGCTAGTCGAGCGCTAGCGGGGGGGCGGCAAGAGACCCAGTACTTC

j_gene: TRBJ2-3
v_gene: TRBV9
abundance: once
d_gene: NA
CDR3aa: CASSPGLAISTDTQYF
CDR3nt: TGTGCCAGCAGCCCGGGGCTAGCGATTAGCACAGATACGCAGTATTTT

j_gene: TRBJ2-7
v_gene: TRBV11-3
abundance: NA
d_gene: NA
CDR3aa: CASSLGYNYEQYF
CDR3nt: TGTGCCAGCAGCTTAGGGTACAACTACGAGCAGTACTTC

j_gene: TRBJ1-3
v_gene: TRBV29-1
abundance: few
d_gene: NA
CDR3aa: CSVQRRSSGNTIYF
CDR3nt: TGCAGCGTCCAAAGGAGGAGCTCTGGAAACACCATATATTTT

j_gene: TRBJ1-1
v_gene: TRBV28
abundance: NA
d_gene: NA
CDR3aa: CASSPRRRDTEAFF
CDR3nt: TGTGCCAGCAGTCCTCGTCGCAGGGACACTGAAGCTTTCTTT

j_gene: TRBJ1-1
v_gene: TRBV29-1
abundance: NA
d_gene: TRBD1
CDR3aa: CSVPTGETEAFF
CDR3nt: TGCAGCGTTCCGACAGGGGAAACTGAAGCTTTCTTT

j_gene: TRBJ2-5
v_gene: TRBV4-1
abundance: NA
d_gene: TRBD2
CDR3aa: CASSQDFAGGLQETQYF
CDR3nt: TGCGCCAGCAGCCAAGATTTTGCGGGGGGCCTGCAAGAGACCCAGTACTTC

j_gene: TRBJ2-1
v_gene: TRBV5-4
abundance: NA
d_gene: TRBD2
CDR3aa: CASSLDAGGAYNEQFF
CDR3nt: TGTGCCAGCAGCTTGGATGCGGGGGGGGCCTACAATGAGCAGTTCTTC

j_gene: TRBJ1-2
v_gene: TRBV12-3/TRBV12-4
abundance: once
d_gene: TRBD1
CDR3aa: CASSFDRAGYTF
CDR3nt: TGTGCCAGCAGTTTCGACAGGGCTGGCTACACCTTC

j_gene: TRBJ2-1
v_gene: TRBV5-4
abundance: few
d_gene: TRBD2
CDR3aa: CASSFPFSGGAWHEQFF
CDR3nt: TGTGCCAGCAGCTTCCCCTTTAGCGGGGGGGCCTGGCATGAGCAGTTCTTC

j_gene: TRBJ1-4
v_gene: TRBV4-3
abundance: few
d_gene: TRBD1
CDR3aa: CASSQGTGEVKLFF
CDR3nt: TGCGCCAGCAGCCAAGGGACAGGGGAGGTAAAACTGTTTTTT

j_gene: TRBJ2-3
v_gene: TRBV7-9
abundance: NA
d_gene: TRBD1
CDR3aa: CASSFRDRAADTQYF
CDR3nt: TGTGCCAGCAGCTTCCGGGACAGGGCAGCAGATACGCAGTATTTT

j_gene: TRBJ1-5
v_gene: TRBV7-8
abundance: NA
d_gene: TRBD1
CDR3aa: CASSTLPGQRYSNQPQHF
CDR3nt: TGTGCCAGCAGCACACTCCCGGGACAGAGATATAGCAATCAGCCCCAGCATTTT

j_gene: TRBJ1-1
v_gene: TRBV29-1
abundance: NA
d_gene: TRBD1
CDR3aa: CSVHKGQGGTEAFF
CDR3nt: TGCAGCGTCCACAAGGGACAGGGAGGCACTGAAGCTTTCTTT

j_gene: TRBJ2-1
v_gene: TRBV24-1
abundance: once
d_gene: TRBD2
CDR3aa: CATSPRTSGNEQFF
CDR3nt: TGTGCCACCAGTCCCCGGACTAGCGGGAATGAGCAGTTCTTC

j_gene: TRBJ2-3
v_gene: TRBV9
abundance: NA
d_gene: NA
CDR3aa: CASSTGNTDTQYF
CDR3nt: TGTGCCAGCAGCACCGGTAACACAGATACGCAGTATTTT

j_gene: TRBJ2-7
v_gene: TRBV27
abundance: NA
d_gene: TRBD2
CDR3aa: CASSFRTSGGYEQYF
CDR3nt: TGTGCCAGCAGTTTCAGGACTAGCGGGGGCTACGAGCAGTACTTC

j_gene: TRBJ1-4
v_gene: TRBV7-9
abundance: NA
d_gene: TRBD1
CDR3aa: CASSVQGAGEKLFF
CDR3nt: TGTGCCAGCAGCGTACAGGGGGCGGGGGAAAAACTGTTTTTT

j_gene: TRBJ2-7
v_gene: TRBV11-3
abundance: NA
d_gene: TRBD1
CDR3aa: CASSLEPGQGYEQYF
CDR3nt: TGTGCCAGCAGCTTAGAACCGGGACAGGGCTACGAGCAGTACTTC

j_gene: TRBJ2-5
v_gene: TRBV4-3
abundance: NA
d_gene: TRBD2
CDR3aa: CASSQGLAGVETQYF
CDR3nt: TGCGCCAGCAGCCAAGGACTAGCGGGAGTAGAGACCCAGTACTTC

j_gene: TRBJ2-7
v_gene: TRBV3-1/TRBV3-2
abundance: NA
d_gene: TRBD2
CDR3aa: CASSQDPRVLAGDYEQYF
CDR3nt: TGTGCCAGCAGCCAAGATCCCAGGGTACTAGCGGGGGACTACGAGCAGTACTTC

j_gene: TRBJ2-3
v_gene: TRBV6-1
abundance: few
d_gene: NA
CDR3aa: CASSEVVSADTQYF
CDR3nt: TGTGCCAGCAGTGAAGTTGTTTCGGCAGATACGCAGTATTTT

j_gene: TRBJ1-2
v_gene: TRBV5-6
abundance: once
d_gene: TRBD1
CDR3aa: CASSQDRGIYGYTF
CDR3nt: TGTGCCAGCAGTCAGGACAGGGGGATCTATGGCTACACCTTC

j_gene: TRBJ1-2
v_gene: TRBV28
abundance: NA
d_gene: NA
CDR3aa: CASSYRVRAGGYTF
CDR3nt: TGTGCCAGCAGTTACAGGGTAAGGGCTGGTGGCTACACCTTC

j_gene: TRBJ1-2
v_gene: TRBV6-5
abundance: once
d_gene: TRBD1
CDR3aa: CASSYLPGQRNYGYTF
CDR3nt: TGTGCCAGCAGTTATCTACCGGGACAGCGTAACTATGGCTACACCTTC

j_gene: TRBJ2-5
v_gene: TRBV19
abundance: NA
d_gene: NA
CDR3aa: CASSIGSGRTEKTQYF
CDR3nt: TGTGCCAGTAGTATTGGCTCAGGGCGAACTGAGAAGACCCAGTACTTC

j_gene: TRBJ1-2
v_gene: TRBV6-6
abundance: NA
d_gene: NA
CDR3aa: CASSYGGVDGYTF
CDR3nt: TGTGCCAGCAGTTACGGGGGGGTCGATGGCTACACCTTC

j_gene: TRBJ1-1
v_gene: TRBV3-1/TRBV3-2
abundance: NA
d_gene: NA
CDR3aa: CATSFGGAEAFF
CDR3nt: TGTGCCACCAGCTTTGGGGGGGCTGAAGCTTTCTTT

j_gene: TRBJ2-1
v_gene: TRBV11-3
abundance: NA
d_gene: TRBD2
CDR3aa: CASSLSRTSGSYNEQFF
CDR3nt: TGTGCCAGCAGCTTGTCCCGGACTAGCGGGAGCTACAATGAGCAGTTCTTC

j_gene: TRBJ1-5
v_gene: TRBV30
abundance: NA
d_gene: NA
CDR3aa: CAWSVFGGGQPQHF
CDR3nt: TGTGCCTGGAGTGTTTTCGGGGGTGGTCAGCCCCAGCATTTT

j_gene: TRBJ2-7
v_gene: TRBV6-1
abundance: NA
d_gene: NA
CDR3aa: CASSGPGIVHSYEQYF
CDR3nt: TGTGCCAGCAGTGGTCCAGGGATCGTCCATTCTTACGAGCAGTACTTC

j_gene: TRBJ1-1
v_gene: TRBV5-4
abundance: NA
d_gene: NA
CDR3aa: CASSLGQLMNTEAFF
CDR3nt: TGTGCCAGCAGCTTGGGCCAACTTATGAACACTGAAGCTTTCTTT

j_gene: TRBJ1-5
v_gene: TRBV2
abundance: NA
d_gene: TRBD1
CDR3aa: CASSERTGDQPQHF
CDR3nt: TGTGCCAGCAGTGAAAGGACAGGGGATCAGCCCCAGCATTTT

j_gene: TRBJ2-1
v_gene: TRBV7-2
abundance: NA
d_gene: NA
CDR3aa: CASSGAINEQFF
CDR3nt: TGTGCCAGCAGCGGGGCCATCAATGAGCAGTTCTTC

j_gene: TRBJ2-2
v_gene: TRBV6-6
abundance: NA
d_gene: NA
CDR3aa: CASSYWGAGELFF
CDR3nt: TGTGCCAGCAGTTACTGGGGGGCCGGGGAGCTGTTTTTT

j_gene: TRBJ1-5
v_gene: TRBV2
abundance: NA
d_gene: NA
CDR3aa: CASSERTSNQPQHF
CDR3nt: TGTGCCAGCAGTGAAAGGACAAGCAATCAGCCCCAGCATTTT

j_gene: TRBJ1-2
v_gene: TRBV3-1/TRBV3-2
abundance: NA
d_gene: NA
CDR3aa: CASSPEDSNYGYTF
CDR3nt: TGTGCCAGCAGCCCCGAGGACAGTAACTATGGCTACACCTTC

j_gene: TRBJ2-7
v_gene: TRBV7-9
abundance: NA
d_gene: TRBD1
CDR3aa: CASSSRQGDYEQYF
CDR3nt: TGTGCCAGCAGCTCGCGACAGGGGGACTACGAGCAGTACTTC

j_gene: TRBJ1-1
v_gene: TRBV7-6
abundance: NA
d_gene: TRBD1
CDR3aa: CASSFLADRGGYTEAFF
CDR3nt: TGTGCCAGCAGCTTTTTAGCCGACAGGGGAGGTTACACTGAAGCTTTCTTT

j_gene: TRBJ1-2
v_gene: TRBV10-3
abundance: NA
d_gene: TRBD1
CDR3aa: CAIRPLDRGDYGYTF
CDR3nt: TGTGCCATCAGACCATTAGACAGGGGAGACTATGGCTACACCTTC

j_gene: TRBJ1-1
v_gene: TRBV6-5
abundance: NA
d_gene: NA
CDR3aa: CASSYSARTEAFF
CDR3nt: TGTGCCAGCAGTTACTCCGCGAGGACTGAAGCTTTCTTT

j_gene: TRBJ1-2
v_gene: TRBV9
abundance: NA
d_gene: TRBD1
CDR3aa: CASSPTHRTGEYGYTF
CDR3nt: TGTGCCAGCAGCCCTACCCACCGGACAGGGGAGTATGGCTACACCTTC

j_gene: TRBJ1-4
v_gene: TRBV7-6
abundance: NA
d_gene: NA
CDR3aa: CASRRIIQEEKLFF
CDR3nt: TGTGCCAGCAGGCGAATTATTCAAGAGGAAAAACTGTTTTTT

j_gene: TRBJ2-7
v_gene: TRBV7-9
abundance: NA
d_gene: NA
CDR3aa: CASSFLGGHEQYF
CDR3nt: TGTGCCAGCAGCTTTCTCGGAGGCCACGAGCAGTACTTC

j_gene: TRBJ1-5
v_gene: TRBV5-4
abundance: NA
d_gene: NA
CDR3aa: CASSLSPGSSNQPQHF
CDR3nt: TGTGCCAGCAGCTTGTCCCCAGGGTCGAGCAATCAGCCCCAGCATTTT

j_gene: TRBJ1-1
v_gene: TRBV7-9
abundance: NA
d_gene: TRBD1
CDR3aa: CASSLQGARRTEAFF
CDR3nt: TGTGCCAGCAGCCTCCAGGGGGCCCGGAGAACTGAAGCTTTCTTT

j_gene: TRBJ2-1
v_gene: TRBV5-1
abundance: once
d_gene: NA
CDR3aa: CASSLGLGAYNEQFF
CDR3nt: TGCGCCAGCAGCTTGGGCCTAGGGGCCTACAATGAGCAGTTCTTC

j_gene: TRBJ1-2
v_gene: TRBV12-3/TRBV12-4
abundance: NA
d_gene: NA
CDR3aa: CASISGQGYGYTF
CDR3nt: TGTGCCAGCATAAGCGGGCAGGGATATGGCTACACCTTC

j_gene: TRBJ2-5
v_gene: TRBV24-1
abundance: NA
d_gene: TRBD1
CDR3aa: CATSNQDRGVWETQYF
CDR3nt: TGTGCCACCAGTAACCAAGACAGGGGAGTCTGGGAGACCCAGTACTTC

j_gene: TRBJ2-7
v_gene: TRBV11-2
abundance: NA
d_gene: TRBD2
CDR3aa: CASSLLFNSGRSSYEQYF
CDR3nt: TGTGCCAGCAGCTTACTATTTAATAGCGGGAGGTCCTCCTACGAGCAGTACTTC

j_gene: TRBJ1-4
v_gene: TRBV5-1
abundance: NA
d_gene: NA
CDR3aa: CASSSTSTNEKLFF
CDR3nt: TGCGCCAGCAGCTCTACGTCAACTAATGAAAAACTGTTTTTT

j_gene: TRBJ1-1
v_gene: TRBV11-2
abundance: NA
d_gene: NA
CDR3aa: CASSPAGLSLNTEAFF
CDR3nt: TGTGCCAGCAGCCCCGCGGGACTATCGCTCAACACTGAAGCTTTCTTT

j_gene: TRBJ2-5
v_gene: TRBV28
abundance: NA
d_gene: NA
CDR3aa: CASSSYPEAQYF
CDR3nt: TGTGCCAGCAGTTCCTACCCAGAGGCCCAGTACTTC

j_gene: TRBJ2-7
v_gene: TRBV10-3
abundance: NA
d_gene: NA
CDR3aa: CAISESTRSNEQYF
CDR3nt: TGTGCCATCAGTGAGTCGACGCGTAGCAACGAGCAGTACTTC

j_gene: TRBJ2-1
v_gene: TRBV6-5
abundance: NA
d_gene: NA
CDR3aa: CASSYSRGGNEQFF
CDR3nt: TGTGCCAGCAGTTACTCAAGGGGGGGAAATGAGCAGTTCTTC